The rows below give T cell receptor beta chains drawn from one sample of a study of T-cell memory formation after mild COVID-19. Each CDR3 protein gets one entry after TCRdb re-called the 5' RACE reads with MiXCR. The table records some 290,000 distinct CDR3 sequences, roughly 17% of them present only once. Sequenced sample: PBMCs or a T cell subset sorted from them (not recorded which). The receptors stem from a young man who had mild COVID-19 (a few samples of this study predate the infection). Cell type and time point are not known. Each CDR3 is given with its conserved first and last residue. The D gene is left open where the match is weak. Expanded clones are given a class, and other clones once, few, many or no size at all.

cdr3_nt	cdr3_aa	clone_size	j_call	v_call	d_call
TGTGCCAGCAGCGCAGGGGGCCCTGGAAACACCATATATTTT	CASSAGGPGNTIYF	NA	TRBJ1-3	TRBV12-3/TRBV12-4	TRBD1
TGTGCCAGCAGCGTAGGACAGGGGGCATGGGAAAAACTGTTTTTT	CASSVGQGAWEKLFF	few	TRBJ1-4	TRBV9	TRBD1
TGTGCCAAGAAGGGACAGGGTGTTTCACCCCTCCACTTT	CAKKGQGVSPLHF	once	TRBJ1-6	TRBV2	TRBD1
TGTGCCAGCGCCAGGGGTTGGTCGACCGGGGAGCTGTTTTTT	CASARGWSTGELFF	NA	TRBJ2-2	TRBV12-3/TRBV12-4	NA
TGCAGTGCTCTCGGACAGAACCAAGAGACCCAGTACTTC	CSALGQNQETQYF	many	TRBJ2-5	TRBV20-1	NA
TGCGCCAGCAGCTCAGGACAGGGGATGGCCGGGGAGCTGTTTTTT	CASSSGQGMAGELFF	few	TRBJ2-2	TRBV5-1	TRBD1
TGTGCCAGCAGTAAACAGGGTTTAATCGAGAATTCACCCCTCCACTTT	CASSKQGLIENSPLHF	many	TRBJ1-6	TRBV6-5	NA
TGCGCCAGCAGCCAATGGGCCAGGGGCGAAAAACTGTTTTTT	CASSQWARGEKLFF	few	TRBJ1-4	TRBV4-1	NA
TGCAGTGCTAAACGGGCCCAGCGCGAAAAACTGTTTTTT	CSAKRAQREKLFF	NA	TRBJ1-4	TRBV20-1	NA
TGCGCCAGCAGCCAAGAAGGTGGCGCGGGCAATCAGCCCCAGCATTTT	CASSQEGGAGNQPQHF	many	TRBJ1-5	TRBV4-3	NA
TGTGCCAGTCCCGCCGCCGGGATATCGGTCGGTGTCACTGAAGCTTTCTTT	CASPAAGISVGVTEAFF	NA	TRBJ1-1	TRBV28	NA
TGCGCCAGCAGCTGGACAGGGTTTGGGTACGAGCAGTACTTC	CASSWTGFGYEQYF	few	TRBJ2-7	TRBV5-1	TRBD1
TGCGCCAGCAGCCCCCGGACGGTCTACGAGCGGTACTTC	CASSPRTVYERYF	NA	TRBJ2-7	TRBV5-1	NA
TGTGCCAGCAGCGTAGCGTGGGGGAAAGAGACCCAGTACTTC	CASSVAWGKETQYF	NA	TRBJ2-5	TRBV9	NA
TGCGCCAGCAGCTTCCCCCGCCTTAAAGTGGGACGGGACACCGGGGAGCTGTTTTTT	CASSFPRLKVGRDTGELFF	NA	TRBJ2-2	TRBV5-1	NA
TGCAGTGCTAGAGTGGGGCCTCACAACACAGATACGCAGTATTTT	CSARVGPHNTDTQYF	NA	TRBJ2-3	TRBV20-1	NA
TGTGCCAGCAGCCCTTACGGACAACGAGAGCAGTTCTTC	CASSPYGQREQFF	few	TRBJ2-1	TRBV3-1	NA
TGTGCCAGCAGCCACGTAGAGACCCAGTACTTC	CASSHVETQYF	NA	TRBJ2-5	TRBV14	NA
TGCGCCAGCAGCGAGGGACAGCAGTCCTACAATGAGCAGTTCTTC	CASSEGQQSYNEQFF	few	TRBJ2-1	TRBV5-1	TRBD1
TGCGCCAGCAGCCCCTTAGGACAGACCAGCAATCAGCCCCAGCATTTT	CASSPLGQTSNQPQHF	few	TRBJ1-5	TRBV4-1	NA
TGTGCCAGCAGCTTAATAGGGCAGGTGAACACTGAAGCTTTCTTT	CASSLIGQVNTEAFF	NA	TRBJ1-1	TRBV11-2	NA
TGTGCCAGCAGGAGGGGTTCCGCGGGGGGGCAAGAGACCCAGTACTTC	CASRRGSAGGQETQYF	NA	TRBJ2-5	TRBV27	TRBD2
TGTGCCAGCAGCTGGCCCGGGGCCTACGAGCAGTACTTC	CASSWPGAYEQYF	many	TRBJ2-7	TRBV7-9	NA
TGTGCCAGCTCAACAAGGACTAGCGGTGACGAGCAGTACTTC	CASSTRTSGDEQYF	NA	TRBJ2-7	TRBV18	TRBD2
TGTGCCAGCAGCTTCACGGACTATTTGGGGACCCAGTACTTC	CASSFTDYLGTQYF	few	TRBJ2-5	TRBV7-6	NA
TGTGCCAGCAGTTTTAACCGGGATCAGAGCAATCAGCCCCAGCATTTT	CASSFNRDQSNQPQHF	NA	TRBJ1-5	TRBV6-2/TRBV6-3	NA
TGCGCCAGCAGCCCCTACTTCAGGGAAGTCGGGATGAACACTGAAGCTTTCTTT	CASSPYFREVGMNTEAFF	NA	TRBJ1-1	TRBV4-1	NA
TGTGCCAGCAGTGTTAGCTCTGGGGCCAACGTCCTGACTTTC	CASSVSSGANVLTF	many	TRBJ2-6	TRBV6-4	NA
TGCAGTGGGTCGGGGGGTCCTTACAATGAGCAGTTCTTC	CSGSGGPYNEQFF	few	TRBJ2-1	TRBV20-1	TRBD2
TGCGCCAGCAGCTTGGATTGGGACAGGGACACCGGGGAGCTGTTTTTT	CASSLDWDRDTGELFF	few	TRBJ2-2	TRBV5-1	TRBD1
TGTGCCAGCAGCTTAGACAAAGGGGGGTTTTATGGCTACACCTTC	CASSLDKGGFYGYTF	NA	TRBJ1-2	TRBV7-2	NA
TGCAGTGCTGGGCCCTTATTAGTGGGGGGAACCCAGTACTTC	CSAGPLLVGGTQYF	NA	TRBJ2-5	TRBV20-1	NA
TGTGCCAGCAGTGAAACTGGGGAGAAACACCTTTATGGCTACACCTTC	CASSETGEKHLYGYTF	few	TRBJ1-2	TRBV25-1	NA
TGTGCCAGCAGCCCTAGTAGAACAGATACGCAGTATTTT	CASSPSRTDTQYF	many	TRBJ2-3	TRBV7-2	NA
TGTGCCACCAGTGGCGGCCGGGACAGGGGGCGCGATCAGCCCCAGCATTTT	CATSGGRDRGRDQPQHF	few	TRBJ1-5	TRBV24-1	TRBD1
TGTGCCAGCAGTTTAGAGGGGGACGAGCAGTACTTC	CASSLEGDEQYF	few	TRBJ2-7	TRBV12-3/TRBV12-4	NA
TGTGCCAGCAGTTACTTAGCGGGGGCCCGATTCTCCTACAATGAGCAGTTCTTC	CASSYLAGARFSYNEQFF	few	TRBJ2-1	TRBV6-2/TRBV6-3	TRBD2
TGTGCCATCAGTGGCGGCGGGGGGGCCGACAATGAGCAGTTCTTC	CAISGGGGADNEQFF	NA	TRBJ2-1	TRBV10-3	TRBD2
TGTGCCATCAGCGACCAGGGGGCCACTGAAGCTTTCTTT	CAISDQGATEAFF	NA	TRBJ1-1	TRBV10-3	TRBD1
TGTGCCAGCAGAGCCTCGGGCCAACCTTACGAGCAGTACTTC	CASRASGQPYEQYF	NA	TRBJ2-7	TRBV6-6	NA
TGCGCCAGCAGCCCCCGGGAGGTCACTGAAGCTTTCTTT	CASSPREVTEAFF	many	TRBJ1-1	TRBV4-1	NA
TGCAGTGCTAGAGATCGGCAGACGAACACCGGGGAGCTGTTTTTT	CSARDRQTNTGELFF	few	TRBJ2-2	TRBV20-1	NA
TGTGCCAGCAGCCCGCCGGGGGACCGATACAATGAGCAGTTCTTC	CASSPPGDRYNEQFF	few	TRBJ2-1	TRBV7-9	NA
TGTGCCAGCAACCCATGGATGGGTGCGGCCCTCCACTTT	CASNPWMGAALHF	NA	TRBJ1-6	TRBV6-5	NA
TGTGCCAGCAGCCAAGATTCGGTCCGGGACAGGGGCAAGACCCAGTACTTC	CASSQDSVRDRGKTQYF	NA	TRBJ2-5	TRBV3-1	TRBD1
TGTGCCAGCAGCCAGGCCGGGACAGGGTCTGATGGCTACACCTTC	CASSQAGTGSDGYTF	NA	TRBJ1-2	TRBV3-1	TRBD1
TGTGCCAGCAGTTTAGATTATGAGCAGTTCTTC	CASSLDYEQFF	few	TRBJ2-1	TRBV12-3/TRBV12-4	NA
TGTGCCAGCAGTTACCAGTCGAGAAGGTACGGGGGGCACGCCTACGAGCAGTACTTC	CASSYQSRRYGGHAYEQYF	NA	TRBJ2-7	TRBV6-6	NA
TGTGCCATCAGTGAGTCCCCAGGGTTATGGGACGGAGAGACCCAGTACTTC	CAISESPGLWDGETQYF	NA	TRBJ2-5	TRBV10-3	NA
TGTGCCAGCAGCGTCTACGGCCACTCCTACGAGCAGTACTTC	CASSVYGHSYEQYF	few	TRBJ2-7	TRBV9	NA
TGTGCCAGCAGCTTAGTATTGGGACTAGCGGGGGGGCGTCATTATTCAGATACGCAGTATTTT	CASSLVLGLAGGRHYSDTQYF	few	TRBJ2-3	TRBV7-9	TRBD2